This entry describes one T cell receptor beta chain. It lacks a known antigen. Base qualities were left out, and no much larger clone turns up one base away. The sample is drawn from a study of blood T cell repertoires in COVID-19 (dated by TCRdb to 2019 to 2021). General notes on the study: Samples from collaborators originated in the United States, Italy and Spain and spanned both the acute and convalescent phases of COVID-19. The repertoires were released in a freely available public database meant as a resource for research on the immune response to SARS-CoV-2. The samples were drawn from two sources: the first 160 participants of the ongoing ImmuneRACE study, and 950 to 1,500 subjects contributed by 6 global collaborators. The dataset comprised deeply sampled blood TCRbeta repertoires from subjects exposed to, actively infected with, or recovered from COVID-19. HLA class I and class II types, where available, came from metadata supplied by the sample provider rather than from assay-based typing. A de-identified subject ID, COVID-19 status, age in years and sex were almost always included in the sample metadata. The prospective study material was composed of cDNA or gDNA derived from T cells, B-cell-depleted T cells, or PBMCs. Study-level results and caveats: The quantity of clinical and demographic metadata differed by source and by participant and was supplied without curation.

The immunoSEQ Assay, a bias-controlled multiplex PCR, was used to amplify TCRbeta CDR3 regions from genomic DNA. Concerning the study's data processing: Nucleated cell counts per sample were estimated from amplification of reference gene primers within the assay. Sequence reads were collapsed and filtered to measure the absolute abundance of every unique TCRbeta CDR3 rearrangement. For each sample, productive Simpson clonality was calculated by taking the square root of Simpson's diversity index across productive rearrangements. Here the immuneACCESS table is served through TCRdb, limited to in-frame sequences with V and J called. Missing clones are a known gap in these copies; in checked studies unresolved V genes cover under half, and the rest lacks a known reason. Clonal size and the V and J genes are those of that table, whereas D and trimming came from the DNA. For this sample the table gives 300,000 or so clones, of which more than 80% were detected only once. 1% to 1.3% of the sample is taken by the ten largest.

In the prospective study, participants were about 18 to 95 years old, resided in approximately 25 geographic areas of the United States, and were enrolled through a virtual design. Cohort assignment in the prospective study relied on participant-reported clinical history from a screening survey and a study questionnaire. Recovered participants in ImmuneRACE Cohort 3 were defined by two consecutive negative NP/OP PCR tests, clearance by a healthcare professional, or resolution of symptoms. Mobile phlebotomists in the prospective study collected whole blood, serum and a nasopharyngeal or oropharyngeal swab from every participant. Additional blood draws and questionnaires over a roughly two-month period could optionally be provided by prospective study participants. Prospective study blood samples were shipped either frozen or at room temperature before DNA extraction. The specimen sequenced was PBMCs or T cells enriched from blood (not recorded which). The receptor was isolated from a woman aged 25 to 45 who had recovered from COVID-19.

The sequenced DNA is TGTGCCAGCAGTTACTGGGCGAACACTGAAGCTTTCTTT. Translated, it gives CASSYWANTEAFF. The chain is encoded by TRBV6-2 or TRBV6-3 joined to TRBJ1-1; no D gene call is confident. There are 13 amino acids in the CDR3, from cysteine to phenylalanine inclusive. Of all the DNA, just the CDR3 is kept, 39 bases in frame from base 1. V is pared back by 1 base and J by 1 base, with 4 bases lying between the germline termini. Reading the germline V gene gives CDR1 MNHEY and CDR2 SVGEGT.